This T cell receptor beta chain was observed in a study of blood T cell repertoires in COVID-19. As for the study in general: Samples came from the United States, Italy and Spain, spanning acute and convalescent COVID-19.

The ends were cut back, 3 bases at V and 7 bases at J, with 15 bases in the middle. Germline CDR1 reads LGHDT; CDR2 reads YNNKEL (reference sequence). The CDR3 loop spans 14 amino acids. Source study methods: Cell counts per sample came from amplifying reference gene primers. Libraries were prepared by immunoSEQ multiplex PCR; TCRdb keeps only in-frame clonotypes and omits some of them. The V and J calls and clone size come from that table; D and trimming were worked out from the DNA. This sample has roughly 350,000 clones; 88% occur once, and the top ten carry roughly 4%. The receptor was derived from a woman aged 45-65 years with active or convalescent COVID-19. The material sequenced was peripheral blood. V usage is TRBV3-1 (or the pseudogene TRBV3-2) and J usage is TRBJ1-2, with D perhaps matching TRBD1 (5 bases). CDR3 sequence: CASSHPGGGGGYTF. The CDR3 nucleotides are TGTGCCAGCAGCCACCCGGGGGGGGGAGGTGGCTACACCTTC.